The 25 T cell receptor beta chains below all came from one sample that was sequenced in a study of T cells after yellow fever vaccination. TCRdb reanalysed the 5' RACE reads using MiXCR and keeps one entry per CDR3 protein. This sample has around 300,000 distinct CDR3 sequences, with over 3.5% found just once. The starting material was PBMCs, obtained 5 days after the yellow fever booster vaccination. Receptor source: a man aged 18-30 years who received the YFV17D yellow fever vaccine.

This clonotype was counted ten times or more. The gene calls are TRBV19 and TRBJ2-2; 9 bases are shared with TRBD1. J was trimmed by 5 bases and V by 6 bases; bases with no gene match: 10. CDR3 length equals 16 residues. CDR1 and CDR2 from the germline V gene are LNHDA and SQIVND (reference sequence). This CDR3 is CASSQGGQGMTGELFF. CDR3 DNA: TGTGCCAGTAGCCAGGGAGGACAGGGGATGACCGGGGAGCTGTTTTTT. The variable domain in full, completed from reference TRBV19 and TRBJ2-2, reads DGGITQSPKYLFRKEGQNVTLSCEQNLNHDAMYWYRQDPGQGLRLIYYSQIVNDFQKGDIAEGYSVSREKKESFPLTVTSAQKNPTAFYLCASSQGGQGMTGELFFGEGSRLTVL.

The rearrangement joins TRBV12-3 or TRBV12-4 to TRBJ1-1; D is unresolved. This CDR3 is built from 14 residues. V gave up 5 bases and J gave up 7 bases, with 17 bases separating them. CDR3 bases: TGTGCCAGCAGTCCCCATAGGAGAGTGGGTGAAGCTTTCTTT. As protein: CASSPHRRVGEAFF.

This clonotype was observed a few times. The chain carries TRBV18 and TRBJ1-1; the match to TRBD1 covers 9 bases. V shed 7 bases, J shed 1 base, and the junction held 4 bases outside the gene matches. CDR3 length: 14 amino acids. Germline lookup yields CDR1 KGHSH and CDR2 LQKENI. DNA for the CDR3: TGTGCCAGCTATCGGGGACAGGGGAACACTGAAGCTTTCTTT. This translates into CASYRGQGNTEAFF.

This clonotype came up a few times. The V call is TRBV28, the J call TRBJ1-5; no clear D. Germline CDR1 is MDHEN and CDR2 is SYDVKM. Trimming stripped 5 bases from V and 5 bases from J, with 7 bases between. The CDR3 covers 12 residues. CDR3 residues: CASSKSHQPQHF. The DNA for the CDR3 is TGTGCCAGCAGTAAGTCCCATCAGCCCCAGCATTTT. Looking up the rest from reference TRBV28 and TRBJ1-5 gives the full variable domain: DVKVTQSSRYLVKRTGEKVFLECVQDMDHENMFWYRQDPGLGLRLIYFSYDVKMKEKGDIPEGYSVSREKKERFSLILESASTNQTSMYLCASSKSHQPQHFGDGTRLSIL.

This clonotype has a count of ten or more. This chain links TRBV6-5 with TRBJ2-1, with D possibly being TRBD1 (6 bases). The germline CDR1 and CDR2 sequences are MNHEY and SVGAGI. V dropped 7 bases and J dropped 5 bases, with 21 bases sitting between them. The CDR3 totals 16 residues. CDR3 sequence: CASTLTGNPGDNEQFF. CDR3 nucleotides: TGTGCCAGCACCCTGACCGGCAACCCAGGGGACAATGAGCAGTTCTTC.

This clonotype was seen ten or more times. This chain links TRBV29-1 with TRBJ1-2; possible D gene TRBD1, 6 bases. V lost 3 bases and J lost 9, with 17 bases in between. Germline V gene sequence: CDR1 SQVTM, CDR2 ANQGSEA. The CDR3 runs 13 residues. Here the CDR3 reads CSVDDIQGWSYTF. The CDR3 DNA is TGCAGCGTTGATGACATCCAGGGGTGGAGCTACACCTTC.

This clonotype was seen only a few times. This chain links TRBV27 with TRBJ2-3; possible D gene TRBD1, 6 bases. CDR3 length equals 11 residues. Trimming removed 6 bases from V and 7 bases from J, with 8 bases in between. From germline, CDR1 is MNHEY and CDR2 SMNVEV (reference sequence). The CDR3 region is CASRRGYTQYF. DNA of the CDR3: TGTGCCAGCAGGAGGGGGTATACGCAGTATTTT.

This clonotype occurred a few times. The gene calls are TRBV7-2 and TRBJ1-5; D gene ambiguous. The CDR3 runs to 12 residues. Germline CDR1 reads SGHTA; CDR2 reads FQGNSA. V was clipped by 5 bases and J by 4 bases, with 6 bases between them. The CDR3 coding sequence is TGTGCCAGCAGCAATCTAAATCAGCCCCAGCATTTT. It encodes CASSNLNQPQHF. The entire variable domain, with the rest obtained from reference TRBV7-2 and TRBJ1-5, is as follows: GAGVSQSPSNKVTEKGKDVELRCDPISGHTALYWYRQSLGQGLEFLIYFQGNSAPDKSGLPSDRFSAERTGGSVSTLTIQRTQQEDSAVYLCASSNLNQPQHFGDGTRLSIL.

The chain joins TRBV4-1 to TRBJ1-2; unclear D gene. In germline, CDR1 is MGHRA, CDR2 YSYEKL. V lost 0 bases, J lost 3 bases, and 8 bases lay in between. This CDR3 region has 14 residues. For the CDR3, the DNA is TGCGCCAGCAGCCAAGATTTTTATCACTATGGCTACACCTTC. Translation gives CASSQDFYHYGYTF.

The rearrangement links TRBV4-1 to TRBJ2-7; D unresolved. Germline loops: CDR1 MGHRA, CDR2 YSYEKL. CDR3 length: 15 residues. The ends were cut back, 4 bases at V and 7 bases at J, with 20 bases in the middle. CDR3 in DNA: TGCGCCAGCAGCCCAGAAACGGGTGGTCTTTTGGAGCAGTACTTC. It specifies CASSPETGGLLEQYF.

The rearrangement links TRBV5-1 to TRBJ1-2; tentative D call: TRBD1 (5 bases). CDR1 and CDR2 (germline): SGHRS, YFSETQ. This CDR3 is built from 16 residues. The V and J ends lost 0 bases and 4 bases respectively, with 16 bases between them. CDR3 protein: CASSLDGTGGSYGYTF. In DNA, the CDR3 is TGCGCCAGCAGCTTGGACGGGACGGGGGGGAGCTATGGCTACACCTTC.

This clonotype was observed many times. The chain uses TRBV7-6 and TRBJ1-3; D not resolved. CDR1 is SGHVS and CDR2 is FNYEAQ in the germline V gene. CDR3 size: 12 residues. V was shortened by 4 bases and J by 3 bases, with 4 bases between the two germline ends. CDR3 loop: CASSSVGNTIYF. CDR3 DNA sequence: TGTGCCAGCAGCTCGGTTGGAAACACCATATATTTT.

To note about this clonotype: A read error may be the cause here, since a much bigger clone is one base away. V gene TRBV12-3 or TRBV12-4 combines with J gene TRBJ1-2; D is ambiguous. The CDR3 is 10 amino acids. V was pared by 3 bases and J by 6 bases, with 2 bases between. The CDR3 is CASSFDGYTF. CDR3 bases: TGTGCCAGCAGTTTTGATGGCTACACCTTC.

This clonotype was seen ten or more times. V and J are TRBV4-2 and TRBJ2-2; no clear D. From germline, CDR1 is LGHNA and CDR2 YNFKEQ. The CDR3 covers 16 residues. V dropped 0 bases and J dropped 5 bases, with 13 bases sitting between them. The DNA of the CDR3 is TGTGCCAGCAGCCAAGATGCGGTCGCTGGGACCGGGGAGCTGTTTTTT. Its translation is CASSQDAVAGTGELFF.

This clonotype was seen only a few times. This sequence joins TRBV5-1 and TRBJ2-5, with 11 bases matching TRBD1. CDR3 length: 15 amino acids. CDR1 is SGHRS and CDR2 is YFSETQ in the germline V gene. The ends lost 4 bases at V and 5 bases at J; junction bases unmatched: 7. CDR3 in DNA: TGCGCCAGCAGCCGGGACAGGGGGTACGTGGAGACCCAGTACTTC. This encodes CASSRDRGYVETQYF. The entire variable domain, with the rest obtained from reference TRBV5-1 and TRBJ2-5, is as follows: KAGVTQTPRYLIKTRGQQVTLSCSPISGHRSVSWYQQTPGQGLQFLFEYFSETQRNKGNFPGRFSGRQFSNSRSEMNVSTLELGDSALYLCASSRDRGYVETQYFGPGTRLLVL.

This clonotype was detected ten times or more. The CDR3 DNA follows: TGTGCCAGCAGCTTACAGGGGTACAATGAGCAGTTCTTC. Translation gives CASSLQGYNEQFF. The V call is TRBV7-3, the J call TRBJ2-1; TRBD1 is a possible D gene (6 bases). Germline assignment: CDR1 SGHTA and CDR2 FQGTGA. V gave up 2 bases and J gave up 4 bases, with 6 bases separating them. This CDR3 region has 13 residues.

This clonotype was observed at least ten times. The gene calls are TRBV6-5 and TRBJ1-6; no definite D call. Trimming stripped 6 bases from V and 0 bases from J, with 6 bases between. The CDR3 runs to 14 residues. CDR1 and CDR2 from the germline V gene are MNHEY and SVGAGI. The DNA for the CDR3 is TGTGCCAGCAGCCCCGCCTCCTATAATTCACCCCTCCACTTT. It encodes CASSPASYNSPLHF.

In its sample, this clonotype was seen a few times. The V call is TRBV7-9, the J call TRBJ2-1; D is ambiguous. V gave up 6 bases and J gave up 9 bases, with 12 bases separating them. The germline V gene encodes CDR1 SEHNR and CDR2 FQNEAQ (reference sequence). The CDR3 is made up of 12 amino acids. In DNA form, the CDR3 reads TGTGCCAGCAGAGGGTCCGGATTTGAGCAGTTCTTC. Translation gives CASRGSGFEQFF.

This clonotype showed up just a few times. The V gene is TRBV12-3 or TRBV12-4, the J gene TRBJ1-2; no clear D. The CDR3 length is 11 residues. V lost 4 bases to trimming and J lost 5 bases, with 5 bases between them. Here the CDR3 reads CASSWDYGYTF. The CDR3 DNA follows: TGTGCCAGCAGTTGGGATTATGGCTACACCTTC.

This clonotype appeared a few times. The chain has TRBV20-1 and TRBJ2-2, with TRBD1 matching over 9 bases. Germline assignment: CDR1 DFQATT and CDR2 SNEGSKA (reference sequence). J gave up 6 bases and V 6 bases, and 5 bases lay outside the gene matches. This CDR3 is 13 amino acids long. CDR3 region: CSASGTGSGELFF. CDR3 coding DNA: TGCAGTGCCTCCGGGACAGGGTCCGGGGAGCTGTTTTTT.

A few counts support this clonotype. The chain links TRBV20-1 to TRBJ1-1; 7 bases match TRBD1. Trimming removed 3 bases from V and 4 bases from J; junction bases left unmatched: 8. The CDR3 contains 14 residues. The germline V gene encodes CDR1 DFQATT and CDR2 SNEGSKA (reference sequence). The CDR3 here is CSARIGGQSTEAFF. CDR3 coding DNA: TGCAGTGCTAGGATAGGGGGACAGAGCACTGAAGCTTTCTTT.

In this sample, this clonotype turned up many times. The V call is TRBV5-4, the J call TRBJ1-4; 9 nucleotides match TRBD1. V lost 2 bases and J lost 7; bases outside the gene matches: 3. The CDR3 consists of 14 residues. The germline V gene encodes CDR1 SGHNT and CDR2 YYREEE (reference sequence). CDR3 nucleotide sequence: TGTGCCAGCAGCTTACAGGGGGCGGTTGAAAAACTGTTTTTT. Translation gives CASSLQGAVEKLFF.

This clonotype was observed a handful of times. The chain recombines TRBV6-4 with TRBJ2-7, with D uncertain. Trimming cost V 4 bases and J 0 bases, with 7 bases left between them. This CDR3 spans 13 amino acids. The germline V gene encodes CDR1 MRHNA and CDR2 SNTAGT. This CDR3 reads CASSAPISYEQYF. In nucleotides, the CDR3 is TGTGCCAGCAGTGCCCCTATCTCCTACGAGCAGTACTTC.

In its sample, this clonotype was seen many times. The CDR3 protein is CASSEERYYEQYV. The CDR3 DNA follows: TGTGCCAGCAGTGAGGAACGGTACTACGAGCAGTACGTC. The genes are TRBV25-1 and TRBJ2-7; D ambiguous. Between the trimmed V and J ends, which lost 3 bases and 3 bases, there was a span of 9 bases. The CDR3 is made up of 13 amino acids. CDR1 is MGHDK, CDR2 SYGVNS, per germline.

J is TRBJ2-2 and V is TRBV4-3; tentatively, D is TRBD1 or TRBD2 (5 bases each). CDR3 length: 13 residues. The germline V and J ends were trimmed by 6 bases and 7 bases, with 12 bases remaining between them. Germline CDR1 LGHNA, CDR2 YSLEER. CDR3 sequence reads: CASSRGFGGELFF. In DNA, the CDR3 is TGCGCCAGCAGTCGGGGCTTCGGCGGGGAGCTGTTTTTT.